Below are 10 T cell receptor beta chains sequenced from a single sample in a study of blood T cell repertoires in COVID-19 (dated by TCRdb to 2018 to 2020). The method was the immunoSEQ multiplex PCR assay. What TCRdb holds here is the immuneACCESS table cut down to in-frame rearrangements. Part of the clones is not present; checked against another copy, under half of the missing clones reflect an unresolved V gene, and the others are unexplained. Counted in this sample were roughly 150,000 clones; 70% to 90% of them appeared once. The ten largest clones capture roughly 2% of the sample. Sequenced input: peripheral blood. The origin of the receptors is a man aged 45-60 years who had recovered from COVID-19.

The V and J genes are TRBV10-3 and TRBJ2-2; 10 nucleotides match TRBD1. This CDR3 comprises 15 residues. The V gene's germline CDR1 is ENHRY and CDR2 SYGVKD. Losses at the gene ends were 6 bases for V and 4 bases for J; bases not matched to a gene: 5. In nucleotides, the CDR3 is TGTGCCATCAGCCCCGGGACAGGGGTCACCGGGGAGCTGTTTTTT. It codes for CAISPGTGVTGELFF.

This clone was seen only a few times. The rearrangement links TRBV9 to TRBJ2-2; a possible D gene is TRBD2 (5 bases). Germline CDR1 reads SGDLS; CDR2 reads YYNGEE. V was pared by 4 bases and J by 5 bases, with 12 bases between. CDR3 length: 14 residues. This CDR3 is CASSFGSGTGELFF. For the CDR3, the DNA is TGTGCCAGCAGCTTCGGCAGCGGTACCGGGGAGCTGTTTTTT.

The rearrangement uses TRBV28 and TRBJ2-3; perhaps TRBD2 as D (8 bases). Germline V CDR1 and CDR2: MDHEN, SYDVKM. Trimming took off 5 bases at V and 4 bases at J, with 16 bases between the two ends. This CDR3 contains 15 residues. For the CDR3, the DNA is TGTGCCAGCAGTAGGGGGCGGGGGGTGCCAGATACGCAGTATTTT. Amino acid sequence: CASSRGRGVPDTQYF.

V is TRBV20-1 and J is TRBJ2-5; D is ambiguous. Trimming shortened V by 3 bases and J by 4 bases, and 15 bases separated the two germline ends. The CDR3 extends over 14 amino acids. Germline CDR1 reads DFQATT; CDR2 reads SNEGSKA (reference sequence). The CDR3 DNA sequence: TGCAGTGCTAGTGGGATTATGTCGGGAGAGACCCAGTACTTC. It yields the protein CSASGIMSGETQYF.

The chain uses TRBV28 and TRBJ2-2; weak D call: TRBD1 (6 bases). V was clipped by 3 bases and J by 6 bases, with 14 bases between them. Germline V gene sequence: CDR1 MDHEN, CDR2 SYDVKM. The CDR3 length is 15 residues. The CDR3 DNA reads as TGTGCCAGCAGTTTCAAATACAGGGATTCCGGGGAGCTGTTTTTT. This codes for CASSFKYRDSGELFF.

V usage is TRBV4-1 and J usage is TRBJ2-7, with TRBD2 identical over 9 bases. The CDR3 totals 15 residues. Trimming at V came to 0 bases and at J to 3 bases, leaving 3 bases not matched to a gene. Looked up from germline, CDR1 is MGHRA and CDR2 is YSYEKL. The DNA for the CDR3 is TGCGCCAGCAGCCAAGAAGGGCGGGAGGGCTACGAGCAGTACTTC. Protein: CASSQEGREGYEQYF.

The chain links TRBV29-1 to TRBJ2-3; TRBD2 might be the D (6 bases). Germline V gene lookup returns CDR1 SQVTM and CDR2 ANQGSEA. There are 15 residues in the CDR3. V lost 3 bases and J 1 base, leaving 14 bases between the germline ends. This chain's CDR3 is CSVEAAGTGTDTQYF. CDR3 nucleotide sequence: TGCAGCGTTGAGGCGGCGGGAACGGGCACAGATACGCAGTATTTT.

The chain combines TRBV11-2 with TRBJ2-7; TRBD2 matches 8 bases. V dropped 5 bases and J dropped 6; count of bases not matched to a gene: 6. The CDR3 sequence is 13 residues long. CDR1 and CDR2 (germline): SGHAT, FQNNGV. CDR3 in amino acids: CASSRSGRGEQYF. The CDR3 DNA follows: TGTGCCAGCAGCCGGAGCGGGAGAGGCGAGCAGTACTTC.

The rearrangement links TRBV5-4 to TRBJ2-1; D perhaps matches TRBD2 (5 bases). Trimming cost V 0 bases and J 8 bases, with 9 bases left between them. This CDR3 contains 13 residues. Germline V gives CDR1 SGHNT, CDR2 YYREEE (reference sequence). CDR3 residues: CASSLDQRHEQFF. CDR3 coding DNA: TGTGCCAGCAGCTTGGATCAGCGGCATGAGCAGTTCTTC.

The V gene is TRBV7-2, the J gene TRBJ2-1; 8 positions agree with TRBD2. The germline V gene encodes CDR1 SGHTA and CDR2 FQGNSA. This CDR3 spans 14 amino acids. J was trimmed by 6 bases and V by 6 bases; bases with no gene match: 7. CDR3 coding DNA: TGTGCCAGCAGTACGGCGGGGGGTATCAATGAGCAGTTCTTC. Translation: CASSTAGGINEQFF.